A selection of T cell receptor beta chains follows, all from one sample in a study of shared clonotypes between healthy human individuals. Sequenced by immunoSEQ multiplex PCR; TCRdb stores in-frame clones only, minus some. Among a few hundred thousand clones, 74% were seen once, and the ten largest hold under 13%. The sample comprised memory CD4+ T cells sorted from blood. The receptors here all came from a young man in good health. Each CDR3 is given with its conserved first and last residue. The order of the fields is D gene, clone size, V gene, J gene, CDR3 DNA, CDR3 protein. D genes are given only for firm matches. Clone size, where shown, is once, few, many, or a class for clones that have expanded.

-	-	TRBV10-1	TRBJ2-1	TGCGCCAGCAGTCCGAGGGGGGACGGTGAGCAGTTCTTC	CASSPRGDGEQFF
TRBD1	-	TRBV5-5	TRBJ2-7	TGTGCCAGCAGCTTGGAGGGACAGGGGAGCGTCGGGCAGTACTTC	CASSLEGQGSVGQYF
TRBD2	once	TRBV25-1	TRBJ2-7	TGTGCCAGCAGATCAGTAGAGGGGACTAGCGGCTCCTACGAGCAGTACTTC	CASRSVEGTSGSYEQYF
-	many	TRBV28	TRBJ1-5	TGTGCCAGCAGGTACCCTAATTCAGGGCAGCCCCAGCATTTT	CASRYPNSGQPQHF
-	-	TRBV7-2	TRBJ2-2	TGTGCCAGCAGCTTATCTTTAGCGTCCACCGGGGAGCTGTTTTTT	CASSLSLASTGELFF
-	once	TRBV4-3	TRBJ1-1	TGCGCCAGCAGCCAAAGGCGCGGGGACACTGAAGCTTTCTTT	CASSQRRGDTEAFF
TRBD2	-	TRBV7-2	TRBJ2-1	TGTGCCAGCACTAGCGGGAGGGCCTCCTACAATGAGCAGTTCTTC	CASTSGRASYNEQFF
TRBD1	-	TRBV6-1	TRBJ1-5	TGTGCCAGCAGTGGTCGGACAGGGGGCTCCCAGGCCTTTCAGCCCCAGCATTTT	CASSGRTGGSQAFQPQHF
TRBD2	few	TRBV29-1	TRBJ2-1	TGCAGCGTTGCCCGGGATAGCGGGAATGAGCAGTTCTTC	CSVARDSGNEQFF
-	-	TRBV9	TRBJ1-4	TGTGCCAGCAGCCCTACAGGGATGTATGAAAAACTGTTTTTT	CASSPTGMYEKLFF
TRBD2	-	TRBV5-4	TRBJ2-3	TGTGCCAGCAGCTTGGCCCTAGCGGCCACAGATACGCAGTATTTT	CASSLALAATDTQYF
TRBD2	-	TRBV29-1	TRBJ2-2	TGCAGCGTTGTTTTAGCGGGAGGGTCGAACACCGGGGAGCTGTTTTTT	CSVVLAGGSNTGELFF
TRBD1	-	TRBV7-9	TRBJ2-1	TGTGCCAGCAGCTTAGGTCAGGGACAGGGCGATGAGCAGTTCTTC	CASSLGQGQGDEQFF
-	-	TRBV20-1	TRBJ1-2	TGCAGTGCGCCGGGGGGCTATGGCTACACCTTC	CSAPGGYGYTF
-	-	TRBV7-9	TRBJ2-3	TGTGCCAGCAGCCCCGGCGGCAGGGTTGGTTCAGATACGCAGTATTTT	CASSPGGRVGSDTQYF
TRBD1	once	TRBV5-6	TRBJ2-4	TGTGCCAGCAGCCTCCGACAGGGGCGGAACATTCAGTACTTC	CASSLRQGRNIQYF
-	-	TRBV5-1	TRBJ2-7	TGCGCCAGCAGCCCCCCCGCAGCCTACGAGCAGTACTTC	CASSPPAAYEQYF
TRBD1	-	TRBV5-6	TRBJ2-2	TGTGCCAGCAGCACTCGGGACAGGGGATCCGGGGAGCTGTTTTTT	CASSTRDRGSGELFF
TRBD2	-	TRBV7-2	TRBJ2-3	TGTGCCAGCAGCTTACGTATCGGGACTAGCGGGAGGGAAACAGATACGCAGTATTTT	CASSLRIGTSGRETDTQYF
TRBD1	-	TRBV5-5	TRBJ1-3	TGTGCCAGCAGCAGGGACAGGCCCTCTGGAAACACCATATATTTT	CASSRDRPSGNTIYF
-	many	TRBV29-1	TRBJ1-2	TGCAGCGTTCGTCGGGGGAATGGCTACACCTTC	CSVRRGNGYTF
-	-	TRBV27	TRBJ2-7	TGTGCCAGCAGTCCCTGGACCGGGAAAAGCTCCTACGAGCAGTACTTC	CASSPWTGKSSYEQYF
-	-	TRBV5-6	TRBJ1-2	TGTGCCAGCAGCTTCGTCGCGGGAGAGGGCTACACCTTC	CASSFVAGEGYTF
TRBD2	-	TRBV5-1	TRBJ2-3	TGCGCCAGCAGCTTCCCGCGGGCGCGGGAGGGTAGCACAGATACGCAGTATTTT	CASSFPRAREGSTDTQYF
TRBD1	few	TRBV5-5	TRBJ2-2	TGTGCCAGCAGCTGGGGACAGGGGACTAACTCCGGGGAGCTGTTTTTT	CASSWGQGTNSGELFF
-	-	TRBV4-3	TRBJ2-1	TGCGCCAGCAGCCCAGCTATCAAGAGCTCCTACAATGAGCAGTTCTTC	CASSPAIKSSYNEQFF
-	few	TRBV5-6	TRBJ2-7	TGTGCCAGCAGACCGAACGGGGCAGGCACCTACGAGCAGTACTTC	CASRPNGAGTYEQYF
TRBD1	-	TRBV7-2	TRBJ2-5	TGTGCCAGCAGCTTAGGGACAGGGCCACAAGAGACCCAGTACTTC	CASSLGTGPQETQYF
-	-	TRBV6-1	TRBJ2-5	TGTGCCAGCAGTGAATTGCTAACGGACTATCAAGAGACCCAGTACTTC	CASSELLTDYQETQYF
-	-	TRBV7-8	TRBJ2-6	TGTGCCAGCAGCACCCTTGGGGTATCTGGGGCCAACGTCCTGACTTTC	CASSTLGVSGANVLTF
TRBD1	once	TRBV2	TRBJ1-1	TGTGCCAGCAGGGGAGAAGGGGGCGCGAGAGCTTTCTTT	CASRGEGGARAFF
-	few	TRBV20-1	TRBJ1-2	TGCAGTGCCACAGACGTAGGCTACACCTTC	CSATDVGYTF
-	-	TRBV10-3	TRBJ1-2	TGTGCCATCAGTGAGTCGAAGGTCTTCGGCTACACCTTC	CAISESKVFGYTF
-	-	TRBV6-1	TRBJ2-7	TGTGCCAGCAGTGGACATCTTTTAGACTACGAGCAGTACTTC	CASSGHLLDYEQYF
-	once	TRBV27	TRBJ2-7	TGTGCCAGCAGTATCCAACAGGGCTACGAGCAGTACTTC	CASSIQQGYEQYF
-	few	TRBV7-8	TRBJ1-2	TGTGCCAGCAGCTTAAAAGGGGACTTCTCCTATGGCTACACCTTC	CASSLKGDFSYGYTF
-	-	TRBV4-1	TRBJ1-2	TGCGCCAGCAGGCTCTTGACGGGGGTAGGAGATGGCTACACCTTC	CASRLLTGVGDGYTF
-	-	TRBV2	TRBJ1-2	TGTGCCAGCACGGGCGGGTCTGGGAGCTATGGCTACACCTTC	CASTGGSGSYGYTF
-	-	TRBV9	TRBJ2-7	TGTGCCAGCAGCGGACTAGGGGTTGGGGGCGAGCAGTACTTC	CASSGLGVGGEQYF
TRBD1	few	TRBV5-1	TRBJ2-2	TGCGCCAGCAGCTTGGTGACAGGGGGCACCGGGGAGCTGTTTTTT	CASSLVTGGTGELFF
-	few	TRBV7-9	TRBJ1-1	TGTGCCAGCAGCCTCTCTCAGGGGAACACTGAAGCTTTCTTT	CASSLSQGNTEAFF
-	-	TRBV7-2	TRBJ2-2	TGTGCCAGCAGCTTAGAACCTCAGAGAGGGCTGTTTTTT	CASSLEPQRGLFF
-	-	TRBV28	TRBJ1-2	TGTGCCAGCAGTTTAACGGGCGCGCTCTATGGCTACACCTTC	CASSLTGALYGYTF
TRBD1	-	TRBV15	TRBJ2-7	TGTGCCACCAGCAGAGAGCCACAGGGGTGGCAGTACTTC	CATSREPQGWQYF
-	-	TRBV5-1	TRBJ2-1	TGCGCCAGCAGCTTGGGTGGCGGGGCCGACTACAATGAGCAGTTCTTC	CASSLGGGADYNEQFF
-	-	TRBV7-6	TRBJ2-7	TGTGCCAGCAGCTTAGCGCTTAGCCGGGAGCAGTACTTC	CASSLALSREQYF
TRBD1	-	TRBV2	TRBJ1-6	TGTGCCAGCAGCTCGACAGGGCGGAATTCACCCCTCCACTTT	CASSSTGRNSPLHF
-	-	TRBV19	TRBJ2-1	TGTGCCAGTAATGAGCAGCCCTCCTACAATGAGCAGTTCTTC	CASNEQPSYNEQFF
-	-	TRBV5-1	TRBJ2-3	TGCGCCAGCAGCCCCTCCGTTGATACGCAGTATTTT	CASSPSVDTQYF
-	-	TRBV10-3	TRBJ2-7	TGTGCCATCAAAGGGGACTCCTCCTACGAGCAGTACTTC	CAIKGDSSYEQYF
-	few	TRBV6-1	TRBJ1-1	TGTGCCAGCAGTGAAAACACTGAAGCTTTCTTT	CASSENTEAFF